The 5 T cell receptor beta chains in this list originate from one sample, sequenced in a study of T cells in narcolepsy. The repertoire was sequenced with immunoSEQ multiplex PCR; TCRdb's copy has only in-frame clones and lacks some. There are over 25,000 clones in the sample; about 83% occur only once, and around 0.85% lies in the top ten. The sequenced material came from CD45RA- memory CD4+ T cells from PBMCs. The receptors shown here come from a human donor with narcolepsy.

The gene calls are TRBV2 and TRBJ2-7; D remains unclear. Trimming cost V 4 bases and J 3 bases, with 7 bases left between them. Germline V CDR1 and CDR2: SNHLY, FYNNEI. This CDR3 comprises 12 residues. The CDR3: CASSATNYEQYF. In DNA, the CDR3 is TGTGCCAGCAGTGCGACCAACTACGAGCAGTACTTC.

The chain recombines TRBV10-3 with TRBJ1-4; TRBD1 matches at 11 bases. J was trimmed by 7 bases and V by 2 bases; bases with no gene match: 3. The CDR3 length is 15 residues. Germline V lookup: CDR1 ENHRY, CDR2 SYGVKD. CDR3 sequence (DNA): TGTGCCATCAGTGAGGGACAGGGGGCCCTTGAAAAACTGTTTTTT. Amino acids: CAISEGQGALEKLFF.

V is TRBV7-9 and J is TRBJ2-1, with 7 bases that match TRBD1. Per germline, CDR1 SEHNR and CDR2 FQNEAQ (reference sequence). V shed 5 bases, J shed 2 bases, and the junction held 9 bases outside the gene matches. The CDR3 has 16 amino acids. CDR3 bases: TGTGCCAGCAGCCCCTACCCAGGACAGGCCTACAATGAGCAGTTCTTC. Translation: CASSPYPGQAYNEQFF.

The CDR3 is CASSLSMARSNTGELFF. The DNA for the CDR3 is TGTGCCAGCAGTTTATCGATGGCAAGGTCGAACACCGGGGAGCTGTTTTTT. The V gene is TRBV27, the J gene TRBJ2-2; D gene uncertain. The CDR3 has 17 amino acids. Trimming pared 0 bases from V and 0 bases from J, leaving 11 bases between. CDR1 MNHEY and CDR2 SMNVEV come from the germline V gene (reference sequence).

J is TRBJ1-5 and V is TRBV6-5; D is unresolved. Germline V gene sequence: CDR1 MNHEY, CDR2 SVGAGI. Trimming left V 5 bases short and J 2 bases short, with 13 bases between. This CDR3 comprises 15 residues. The CDR3 DNA follows: TGTGCCAGCAGTAGGACGCCCGAGGGCAATCAGCCCCAGCATTTT. It specifies CASSRTPEGNQPQHF.